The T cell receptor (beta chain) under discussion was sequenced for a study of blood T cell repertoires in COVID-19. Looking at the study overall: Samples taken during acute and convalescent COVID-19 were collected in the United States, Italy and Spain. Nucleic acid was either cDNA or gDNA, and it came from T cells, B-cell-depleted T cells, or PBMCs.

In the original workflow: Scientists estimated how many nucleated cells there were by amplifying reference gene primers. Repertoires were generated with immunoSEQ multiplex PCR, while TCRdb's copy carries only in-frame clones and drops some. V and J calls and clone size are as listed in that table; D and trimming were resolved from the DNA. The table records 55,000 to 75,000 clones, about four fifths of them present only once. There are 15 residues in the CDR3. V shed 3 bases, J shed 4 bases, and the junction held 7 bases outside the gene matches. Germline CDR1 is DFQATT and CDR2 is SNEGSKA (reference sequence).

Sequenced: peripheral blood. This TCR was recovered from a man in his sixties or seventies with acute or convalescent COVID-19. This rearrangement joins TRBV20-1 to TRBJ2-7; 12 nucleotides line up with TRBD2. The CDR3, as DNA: TGCAGTGCTAGTTGGGCTAGCGGGAGGGTTTACGAGCAGTACTTC. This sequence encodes CSASWASGRVYEQYF.